This TCR beta chain was found in a study of neurological immune-mediated disorders. The ends were cut back, 3 bases at V and 5 bases at J, with 10 bases in the middle. The CDR3 loop spans 13 amino acids. CDR1 and CDR2 (germline): SGHVS, FQNEAQ. Synthesis of cDNA was performed by 5'RACE using 10-nucleotide random UMIs. TCRdb passed the 5' RACE reads through MiXCR, listing each CDR3 protein once. The top ten clones hold around 2.5% of a sample with under 40,000 distinct CDR3 sequences, about 12% of them seen once. Study outcomes and limitations: CDR3 amino acid sequences of expanded clones were not shared across subjects, a result suggesting private repertoires in all groups. The greatest TCR clonal expansion occurred in HTLV-1-associated myelopathy and the least in multiple sclerosis, which fell below healthy controls.

The time point was: longitudinal time-point 2. From 2 million PBMCs stored at -80 C, the unsorted libraries were generated. This clonotype appeared many times. Its cognate antigen is unknown. The receptor's source is a woman in her thirties or forties in good health. Input material: PBMCs. The chain links TRBV7-8 to TRBJ2-5; D unclear. CDR3: CASSLGRVETQYF. The CDR3, as DNA: TGTGCCAGCAGCTTGGGCCGAGTGGAGACCCAGTACTTC.